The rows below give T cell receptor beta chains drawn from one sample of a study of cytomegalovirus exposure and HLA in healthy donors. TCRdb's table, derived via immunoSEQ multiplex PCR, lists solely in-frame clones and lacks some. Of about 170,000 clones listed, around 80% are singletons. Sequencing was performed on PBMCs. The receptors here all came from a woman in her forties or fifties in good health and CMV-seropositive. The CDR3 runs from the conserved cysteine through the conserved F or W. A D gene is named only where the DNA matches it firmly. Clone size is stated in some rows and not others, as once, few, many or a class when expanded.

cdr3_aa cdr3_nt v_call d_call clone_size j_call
CASSLGRASNEQFF TGTGCCAGCAGCTTGGGCAGGGCAAGCAATGAGCAGTTCTTC TRBV11-3 . . TRBJ2-1
CASSLWGGHTEAFF TGTGCCAGCAGTTTGTGGGGGGGTCACACTGAAGCTTTCTTT TRBV27 . . TRBJ1-1
CASSFFQGDDEQYF TGTGCCAGCAGCTTCTTTCAGGGGGACGACGAGCAGTACTTC TRBV11-2 TRBD1 . TRBJ2-7
CASSKEDSPSYEQYF TGTGCCAGCAGCAAGGAGGACTCCCCTTCCTACGAGCAGTACTTC TRBV21-1 . . TRBJ2-7
CASSTPRDKYNYGYTF TGTGCCAGCAGCACTCCCCGGGACAAGTATAACTATGGCTACACCTTC TRBV5-4 . . TRBJ1-2
CASTGEGEQYF TGTGCCAGCACAGGGGAGGGCGAGCAGTACTTC TRBV6-4 . . TRBJ2-7
CASTDWAGGYEQYF TGTGCCAGCACCGACTGGGCAGGGGGCTACGAGCAGTACTTC TRBV6-5 TRBD1 . TRBJ2-7
CSSIQGAGWANTEAFF TGTTCCAGCATCCAAGGGGCAGGGTGGGCGAACACTGAAGCTTTCTTT TRBV7-9 . . TRBJ1-1
CASRLQGPGDTQYF TGTGCCAGTAGATTGCAGGGGCCAGGGGATACGCAGTATTTT TRBV19 . few TRBJ2-3
CASSEIQGPPPQHF TGTGCCAGCAGTGAGATCCAGGGCCCGCCGCCCCAGCATTTT TRBV2 . . TRBJ1-5
CSVESSGPNGDTQYF TGCAGCGTTGAATCTAGCGGCCCGAACGGTGATACGCAGTATTTT TRBV29-1 TRBD2 . TRBJ2-3
CASSFLAENTEAFF TGCGCCAGCAGCTTTCTGGCCGAGAACACTGAAGCTTTCTTT TRBV5-1 . . TRBJ1-1
CAMQREFNQPQHF TGTGCCATGCAAAGGGAGTTCAATCAGCCCCAGCATTTT TRBV10-3 . few TRBJ1-5
CSVSLRGGEAFF TGCAGCGTCTCCTTGCGAGGGGGCGAAGCTTTCTTT TRBV29-1 TRBD1 . TRBJ1-1
CASTRSQGGTDTQYF TGTGCCAGCACCAGGTCACAGGGGGGGACAGATACGCAGTATTTT TRBV9 . . TRBJ2-3
CASTQQGNTEAFF TGTGCCAGTACCCAACAGGGGAACACTGAAGCTTTCTTT TRBV19 . . TRBJ1-1
CASSLDRGLGTEAFF TGTGCCAGCAGCTTGGACAGGGGGCTGGGCACTGAAGCTTTCTTT TRBV5-4 TRBD1 . TRBJ1-1
CASSLRLTGELFF TGCGCCAGCAGCCTACGTCTCACCGGGGAGCTGTTTTTT TRBV5-1 . . TRBJ2-2
CASCIAGGEQFF TGTGCCAGTTGTATAGCGGGGGGTGAGCAGTTCTTC TRBV19 TRBD2 . TRBJ2-1
CASRTGDQPQHF TGTGCCAGCAGGACAGGGGATCAGCCCCAGCATTTT TRBV6-1 TRBD1 once TRBJ1-5
CASRRQESFTDTQYF TGTGCCAGCAGACGACAGGAGTCCTTCACAGATACGCAGTATTTT TRBV6-5 . . TRBJ2-3
CASSSLPGVIGYGYTF TGTGCCAGCAGCTCACTGCCCGGGGTGATAGGATACGGCTACACCTTC TRBV7-2 . . TRBJ1-2
CASSPDRGRVTEAFF TGTGCCAGCAGCCCCGACAGGGGCCGAGTGACTGAAGCTTTCTTT TRBV14 TRBD1 few TRBJ1-1
CASSSLVGEGTGELFF TGTGCTAGCAGCTCCCTCGTCGGGGAGGGAACCGGGGAGCTGTTTTTT TRBV7-7 TRBD2 . TRBJ2-2
CASSLRENTGELFF TGCGCCAGCAGCTTGAGAGAGAACACCGGGGAGCTGTTTTTT TRBV5-1 . . TRBJ2-2
CASSPWTGGGLEAFF TGTGCCAGCAGCCCCTGGACAGGGGGGGGACTTGAAGCTTTCTTT TRBV5-4 TRBD1 . TRBJ1-1
CASSASGTGGDEKLFF TGTGCCAGCAGCGCCTCCGGGACAGGGGGGGATGAAAAACTGTTTTTT TRBV9 TRBD1 . TRBJ1-4
CASSQAPAGQGRTDTQYF TGCGCCAGCAGCCAAGCACCCGCCGGACAGGGTCGCACAGATACGCAGTATTTT TRBV4-3 TRBD1 . TRBJ2-3
CAISEVGRGEETQYF TGTGCCATCAGTGAAGTAGGCAGGGGGGAAGAGACCCAGTACTTC TRBV10-3 . . TRBJ2-5
CASSPTGTARRAEAFF TGTGCCAGCTCACCAACCGGGACAGCCCGGAGGGCTGAAGCTTTCTTT TRBV18 TRBD1 once TRBJ1-1
CSALRGVHNEQFF TGCAGCGCCCTCAGGGGGGTCCACAATGAGCAGTTCTTC TRBV29-1 . . TRBJ2-1
CASSIRTSGSYEQYF TGTGCCAGTAGTATCAGGACTAGCGGCTCCTACGAGCAGTACTTC TRBV19 TRBD2 . TRBJ2-7
CASSPGLAHNEQFF TGTGCCAGCAGTCCCGGACTAGCCCACAATGAGCAGTTCTTC TRBV6-6 TRBD2 . TRBJ2-1
CASSLPSIFHEQFF TGCGCCAGCAGCTTGCCTAGCATCTTCCATGAGCAGTTCTTC TRBV5-1 . . TRBJ2-1
CASSLATAPPGELFF TGTGCCAGCAGTTTGGCGACAGCCCCCCCCGGGGAGCTGTTTTTT TRBV28 . . TRBJ2-2
CASSHGQGQAGELFF TGCGCCAGCAGCCATGGACAGGGCCAGGCCGGGGAGCTGTTTTTT TRBV4-3 TRBD1 . TRBJ2-2
CASSATGPANEQFF TGCGCCAGCAGCGCGACAGGGCCGGCCAATGAGCAGTTCTTC TRBV5-1 TRBD1 . TRBJ2-1
CASSPLSEGNTEAFF TGTGCCAGCTCACCCCTTTCGGAGGGGAACACTGAAGCTTTCTTT TRBV18 . few TRBJ1-1
CASSLGGVDRGSGNTIYF TGCGCCAGCAGCTTGGGGGGAGTCGACAGGGGCAGTGGAAACACCATATATTTT TRBV5-1 TRBD1 once TRBJ1-3
CASSLGANEQFF TGTGCCAGCTCACTTGGAGCCAATGAGCAGTTCTTC TRBV18 . . TRBJ2-1
CASSAGTDTQYF TGTGCCAGCTCAGCGGGCACAGATACGCAGTATTTT TRBV18 . . TRBJ2-3
CASTPGGVNTEAFF TGTGCCAGCACCCCGGGAGGGGTGAACACTGAAGCTTTCTTT TRBV28 . . TRBJ1-1
CASSKAGGTYEQYF TGTGCCAGCAGCAAAGCCGGGGGAACATACGAGCAGTACTTC TRBV7-2 . few TRBJ2-7
CASSLAWGDYEQYF TGTGCCAGCAGCTTGGCCTGGGGAGACTACGAGCAGTACTTC TRBV5-5 . . TRBJ2-7
CASSLYSFGQGENEQFF TGTGCCAGCAGCTTATATTCCTTCGGGCAGGGGGAAAATGAGCAGTTCTTC TRBV7-3 TRBD1 . TRBJ2-1
CASSGGTGGPSGANVLTF TGCGCCAGCAGCGGAGGGACAGGGGGCCCGTCTGGGGCCAACGTCCTGACTTTC TRBV5-1 TRBD1 . TRBJ2-6
CASSLARNTEAFF TGTGCCAGCAGTTTAGCGAGGAACACTGAAGCTTTCTTT TRBV28 . . TRBJ1-1
CASSLEWRGPSTDTQYF TGTGCCAGCAGTTTAGAGTGGCGGGGACCTAGCACAGATACGCAGTATTTT TRBV27 . . TRBJ2-3
CASKVGGSSYNEQFF TGCGCCAGCAAAGTGGGCGGGAGCTCCTACAATGAGCAGTTCTTC TRBV5-1 TRBD2 . TRBJ2-1
CASSEFGGGKTQYF TGTGCCAGCAGTGAATTTGGGGGCGGAAAGACCCAGTACTTC TRBV25-1 . few TRBJ2-5
CASSLERRGGEQYF TGTGCCAGCAGCTTGGAGAGAAGGGGAGGCGAGCAGTACTTC TRBV5-4 . . TRBJ2-7
CASSPSRGLKRGLNEQYF TGTGCCAGCTCACCCTCCAGGGGGCTAAAAAGGGGGTTGAACGAGCAGTACTTC TRBV18 TRBD1 once TRBJ2-7
CASSPLLAGEDTQYF TGTGCCAGCAGCCCTCTTCTAGCGGGGGAAGATACGCAGTATTTT TRBV2 TRBD2 . TRBJ2-3
CASSSTGANTEAFF TGTGCCAGCAGCTCGACAGGGGCGAACACTGAAGCTTTCTTT TRBV7-6 TRBD1 . TRBJ1-1
CASSLQGGTEAFF TGTGCCAGCAGCTTGCAGGGCGGCACTGAAGCTTTCTTT TRBV5-4 . few TRBJ1-1